This TCR beta chain was retrieved from a study of T cells in localized non-small cell lung cancer. CDR1 and CDR2 from the germline V gene are SGDLS and YYNGEE. The CDR3 runs to 16 residues. V was clipped by 5 bases and J by 8 bases, with 22 bases between them. Profiled with immunoSEQ multiplex PCR; TCRdb holds only in-frame clones, not every one. The data contain about 840 clones, about 17% of them singletons. Broader study findings: Appearing in adjacent lung were a median approximately 60 of the top 100 tumor clones. It was uninvolved adjacent lung that showed the highest T cell clonality, exceeding tumor.

In this sample, this clone is large. The antigen is undetermined. Adjacent lung lacking atypia came from at least 2 cm beyond the tumor margin. This receptor was obtained from an older female donor with stage II squamous cell lung carcinoma. The specimen was normal lung tissue next to the tumor, collected before any cancer treatment. The chain has TRBV9 and TRBJ1-4; tentative D call: TRBD1 (5 bases). In nucleotides, the CDR3 is TGTGCCAGCAGTGAAAGTAGTAGGGGATATCGAGAAAAACTGTTTTTT. It specifies CASSESSRGYREKLFF.